This T cell receptor (beta chain) was retrieved from a study of early T cells in non-severe SARS-CoV-2 infection. Study context: Sequencing was performed on bulk RNA from unsorted whole blood, leaving chains unpaired.

A remark on this clonotype: Its antigen is undetermined.

Each single cDNA molecule received a unique molecular identifier. Using its own MiXCR run on the 5' RACE reads, TCRdb lists one record per CDR3 protein. The sample has some 57,000 distinct CDR3 sequences; around 8% are singletons. V dropped 4 bases and J dropped 7 bases, with 23 bases sitting between them. CDR3 length: 15 amino acids. Germline assignment: CDR1 SQVTM and CDR2 ANQGSEA. Points from the study as a whole: Clonotype matching in VDJdb favored anti-spike CD8 responses and did not capture private and CD4 specificities.

This chain connects TRBV29-1 to TRBJ2-7; perhaps TRBD1 as D (5 bases). The TCR was taken from an adult who was a healthcare worker with PCR-confirmed SARS-CoV-2 infection or an uninfected control (not recorded which). The source material was whole blood. The CDR3 spells CSVGPRGRPRSEQYF. The CDR3 DNA is TGCAGCGTTGGGCCTAGGGGTCGGCCCAGGAGTGAGCAGTACTTC.